These 29 T cell receptor beta chains were all obtained from the same sample, sequenced in a study of T cell repertoires in cytomegalovirus infection. TCRdb reprocessed the reads via MiXCR and lists one record per CDR3 protein. This table has approximately 500,000 distinct CDR3 sequences, approximately 10% appearing once. What was sequenced was PBMCs. The receptors were gathered from a human donor in good health (CMV status not recorded). Some clones in this sample may be carry-over from other donors' samples.

This clonotype has a count of ten or more. The chain employs TRBV10-3 and TRBJ2-7, with D uncertain. The V end lost 4 bases, the J end lost 1 base, and 14 bases lay between the germline ends. Germline-derived CDR1 and CDR2 are ENHRY and SYGVKD. This CDR3 has 15 amino acids. Written as DNA, the CDR3 is TGTGCCATCAGTGCACGACTGGGGAATTCCTACGAGCAGTACTTC. Its protein is CAISARLGNSYEQYF.

This clonotype has a handful of counts. The chain uses TRBV18 and TRBJ1-4; 9 nucleotides agree with TRBD1. The J segment lost 2 bases and the V segment lost 3 bases, leaving 10 bases of the junction unmatched. CDR1 is KGHSH, CDR2 LQKENI, per germline. The CDR3 spans 18 residues. The CDR3 sequence: CASSPSSYRGRTNEKLFF. CDR3 sequence (DNA): TGTGCCAGCTCACCGAGCTCTTACAGGGGGCGGACTAATGAAAAACTGTTTTTT.

This clonotype was recorded at least ten times. The chain employs TRBV29-1 and TRBJ2-2; no reliable D call. Germline V gives CDR1 SQVTM, CDR2 ANQGSEA. V dropped 4 bases and J dropped 1 base, with 4 bases sitting between them. This CDR3 is built from 12 residues. The CDR3 here is CSVGKNTGELFF. The CDR3 coding sequence is TGCAGCGTTGGAAAGAACACCGGGGAGCTGTTTTTT.

This clonotype has at least ten counts. This chain joins TRBV6-1 and TRBJ1-2; D not certain. The length of the CDR3 is 14 residues. CDR1 MNHNS and CDR2 SASEGT come from the germline V gene. Trimming took 2 bases from V and 3 from J, leaving 10 bases between them. This CDR3 reads CASSELSRDYGYTF. Written as DNA, the CDR3 is TGTGCCAGCAGTGAACTGTCACGGGACTATGGCTACACCTTC.

This clonotype was counted many times. The rearrangement uses TRBV4-1 and TRBJ2-3; TRBD2 might be the D (6 bases). Germline V CDR1 and CDR2: MGHRA, YSYEKL. The CDR3 sequence is 14 residues long. Deletions cut 4 bases from V and 5 bases from J, with 13 bases between. The CDR3 nucleotides read TGCGCCAGCAGCCCGGGAGTAGTTCAAGATACGCAGTATTTT. The encoded protein is CASSPGVVQDTQYF.

This clonotype has ten or more counts. The J gene is TRBJ1-1, the V gene TRBV7-2; 8 positions match TRBD1. The trim removed 5 bases at V and 1 base at J, leaving 3 bases unmatched. The CDR3 contains 14 residues. Germline V CDR1 and CDR2: SGHTA, FQGNSA. The CDR3: CASSIGQGNTEAFF. The DNA of the CDR3 is TGTGCCAGCAGCATTGGACAGGGGAACACTGAAGCTTTCTTT. Using reference TRBV7-2 and TRBJ1-1 for the parts outside the CDR3, the full variable domain is GAGVSQSPSNKVTEKGKDVELRCDPISGHTALYWYRQSLGQGLEFLIYFQGNSAPDKSGLPSDRFSAERTGGSVSTLTIQRTQQEDSAVYLCASSIGQGNTEAFFGQGTRLTVV.

This clonotype showed up just a few times. The rearrangement joins TRBV19 to TRBJ1-1; D gene uncertain. CDR3 length: 15 residues. The V end lost 0 bases, the J end lost 9 bases, and 17 bases lay between the germline ends. Germline-derived CDR1 and CDR2 are LNHDA and SQIVND (reference sequence). CDR3 sequence: CASSIDIGPPRKAFF. Here the CDR3 DNA reads TGTGCCAGTAGTATAGATATCGGGCCGCCTCGGAAAGCTTTCTTT.

The sample holds many counts of this clonotype. The V gene is TRBV11-2, the J gene TRBJ2-1, with D hard to call. Germline CDR1 and CDR2: SGHAT and FQNNGV. Between the trimmed V and J ends, which lost 0 bases and 7 bases, there was a span of 10 bases. There are 14 residues in the CDR3. The CDR3 region is CASSLEVYENEQFF. In nucleotides, the CDR3 is TGTGCCAGCAGCTTAGAGGTCTACGAAAATGAGCAGTTCTTC.

The sample holds many counts of this clonotype. The gene calls are TRBV20-1 and TRBJ2-3; no firm D call. Between the trimmed V and J ends, which lost 7 bases and 2 bases, there was a span of 7 bases. The V gene's germline CDR1 is DFQATT and CDR2 SNEGSKA (reference sequence). The CDR3 spans 11 residues. CDR3 in amino acids: CSVYSTDTQYF. CDR3 sequence (DNA): TGCAGTGTCTATTCCACAGATACGCAGTATTTT.

The CDR3: CSAGRGGDYNEQFF. As DNA, the CDR3 is TGCAGTGCGGGAAGGGGGGGGGACTACAATGAGCAGTTCTTC. The chain combines TRBV20-1 with TRBJ2-1, with D maybe TRBD2 (7 bases). V gave up 6 bases and J gave up 3 bases, with 15 bases separating them. Germline CDR1 reads DFQATT; CDR2 reads SNEGSKA (reference sequence). This CDR3 contains 14 residues.

This clonotype was detected a few times. The chain carries TRBV3-1 and TRBJ1-6; D might be TRBD1 (6 bases). Deletions cut 2 bases from V and 11 bases from J, with 16 bases between. Germline V CDR1 and CDR2: LGHDT, YNNKEL (reference sequence). This CDR3 has 15 amino acids. Here the CDR3 reads CASSQSTGMGTPLHF. The CDR3 nucleotides are TGTGCCAGCAGCCAATCAACAGGGATGGGAACACCCCTCCACTTT.

This clonotype was detected ten times or more. The chain links TRBV6-5 to TRBJ2-7, with D perhaps matching TRBD2 (5 bases). The CDR3 has 13 amino acids. Germline CDR1 and CDR2: MNHEY and SVGAGI. V lost 7 bases and J 1 base, leaving 11 bases between the germline ends. CDR3 coding DNA: TGTGCCAGCACCCGGACTGAATCCTACGAGCAGTACTTC. It codes for CASTRTESYEQYF.

The chain uses TRBV28 and TRBJ1-1, with TRBD1 as a possible D gene (5 bases). The germline V gene has CDR1 MDHEN and CDR2 SYDVKM. V lost 5 bases and J 7 bases, leaving 17 bases between the germline ends. The CDR3 loop spans 14 amino acids. The CDR3 region has the DNA TGTGCCAGCAGTCTCCTGGAGGGGCAAGGTGAAGCTTTCTTT. Translating gives CASSLLEGQGEAFF.

This clonotype was detected only a few times. V is TRBV18 and J is TRBJ2-3; 7 nucleotides agree with TRBD1. The CDR3 is 15 residues long. Germline V gives CDR1 KGHSH, CDR2 LQKENI. J gave up 4 bases and V 1 base, and 5 bases lay outside the gene matches. The CDR3, as DNA: TGTGCCAGCTCACCACAGGGGGCGCGGGCAGATACGCAGTATTTT. Translated: CASSPQGARADTQYF.

This clonotype was seen more than once but under ten times. The chain joins TRBV6-5 to TRBJ2-1, with a weak D call TRBD2 (5 bases). Germline V gene lookup returns CDR1 MNHEY and CDR2 SVGAGI. The CDR3 spans 13 residues. V gave up 0 bases and J gave up 8 bases, with 8 bases separating them. The CDR3 reads CASSYSEADEQFF. CDR3 nucleotide sequence: TGTGCCAGCAGTTACTCTGAAGCGGATGAGCAGTTCTTC.

This clonotype was seen many times. This rearrangement joins TRBV11-2 to TRBJ2-7; TRBD2 aligns across 8 bases. The junction had 8 bases not matched to a gene; V was cut back by 5 bases and J by 2 bases. CDR3 length: 15 residues. Germline V gene lookup returns CDR1 SGHAT and CDR2 FQNNGV. In DNA form, the CDR3 reads TGTGCCAGCAGCGACCGACGGGGGGGGGCCTACGAGCAGTACTTC. Amino acids: CASSDRRGGAYEQYF.

This clonotype has a count of ten or more. The chain couples TRBV4-1 to TRBJ2-7, with 7 bases aligning to TRBD2. The CDR3 has 16 residues. V shed 4 bases, J shed 1 base, and the junction held 10 bases outside the gene matches. Germline CDR1 and CDR2: MGHRA and YSYEKL. The CDR3: CASSPRLSGDSYEQYF. Written as DNA, the CDR3 is TGCGCCAGCAGCCCCCGACTGAGCGGGGATTCCTACGAGCAGTACTTC.

This clonotype was recorded a few times. The CDR3 nucleotides are TGTGCCAGCAGCGTGGGACCGGTTGATGAAAAACTGTTTTTT. It is translated as CASSVGPVDEKLFF. The chain employs TRBV9 and TRBJ1-4, with D maybe TRBD1 (5 bases). With 2 bases removed from V and 6 bases from J, the gap between germline ends came to 11 bases. Looked up from germline, CDR1 is SGDLS and CDR2 is YYNGEE. The CDR3 is made up of 14 amino acids.

The V gene is TRBV5-8, the J gene TRBJ1-4; 8 bases are a match to TRBD1. CDR1 and CDR2 from the germline V gene are SGHTS and YDEGEE. V dropped 4 bases and J dropped 8; count of bases not matched to a gene: 7. The CDR3 covers 14 residues. CDR3 residues: CASSPRGLLEKLFF. The CDR3 DNA is TGTGCCAGCAGCCCCAGGGGGCTTCTGGAAAAACTGTTTTTT. The complete variable domain, with remaining parts taken from reference TRBV5-8 and TRBJ1-4, reads EAGVTQSPTHLIKTRGQQATLRCSPISGHTSVYWYQQALGLGLQFLLWYDEGEERNRGNFPPRFSGRQFPNYSSELNVNALELEDSALYLCASSPRGLLEKLFFGSGTQLSVL.

A single count supports this clonotype. V usage is TRBV12-3 or TRBV12-4 and J usage is TRBJ2-2; the D gene is possibly TRBD1 (6 bases). The V and J ends lost 4 bases and 5 bases respectively, with 11 bases between them. The length of the CDR3 is 14 residues. CDR3: CASSSPGQTGELFF. CDR3 coding DNA: TGTGCCAGCAGTTCTCCAGGACAGACCGGGGAGCTGTTTTTT.

V is TRBV2 and J is TRBJ1-4; 8 nucleotides align to TRBD1. The CDR3 spans 14 residues. CDR1 is SNHLY and CDR2 is FYNNEI in the germline V gene. The junction had 9 bases not matched to a gene; V was cut back by 8 bases and J by 7 bases. CDR3 region: CASAGQGGGEKLFF. CDR3 sequence (DNA): TGTGCCAGCGCTGGACAGGGCGGGGGTGAAAAACTGTTTTTT.

This clonotype showed up many times. The CDR3 region is CASSASTGTYYGYTF. CDR3 nucleotides: TGTGCCAGCAGCGCCTCTACCGGGACCTACTATGGCTACACCTTC. V usage is TRBV7-2 and J usage is TRBJ1-2; D may be TRBD1 (5 bases). Trimming left V 5 bases short and J 3 bases short, with 16 bases between. In germline, CDR1 is SGHTA, CDR2 FQGNSA. This CDR3 has 15 residues.

This clonotype came up many times. The chain links TRBV4-1 to TRBJ2-1, with D possibly matching TRBD1 (6 bases). CDR1 is MGHRA, CDR2 YSYEKL, per germline. V lost 3 bases to trimming and J lost 5 bases, with 20 bases between them. This CDR3 has 17 amino acids. The CDR3 coding sequence is TGCGCCAGCAGCCAGTGGCAGGGGTCGCGGGCCGACAATGAGCAGTTCTTC. Residues: CASSQWQGSRADNEQFF.

This clonotype was seen many times. V and J are TRBV3-1 and TRBJ2-7; 7 bases are a match to TRBD1. J was trimmed by 3 bases and V by 4 bases; bases with no gene match: 9. CDR1 LGHDT and CDR2 YNNKEL come from the germline V gene (reference sequence). The CDR3 spans 15 residues. CDR3 in DNA: TGTGCCAGCAGCCCATCGACAGGGCCCCTCTACGAGCAGTACTTC. Protein: CASSPSTGPLYEQYF.

This clonotype was seen ten or more times. This chain joins TRBV10-1 and TRBJ1-1; no clear D gene. The CDR3 covers 13 residues. V lost 3 bases and J 1 base, leaving 6 bases between the germline ends. Looked up from germline, CDR1 is WNHNN and CDR2 is SYGVQD (reference sequence). The CDR3 nucleotides read TGCGCCAGCAGTGACAGTCCGAACACTGAAGCTTTCTTT. It translates to CASSDSPNTEAFF.

This chain joins TRBV5-1 and TRBJ2-5; 10 positions agree with TRBD1. The V segment lost 1 base and the J segment 5 bases; nucleotides outside the gene matches: 8. The germline CDR1 and CDR2 sequences are SGHRS and YFSETQ. The CDR3 is 16 amino acids. CDR3 loop: CASSLTGTGDSETQYF. The CDR3 DNA sequence: TGCGCCAGCAGCTTGACCGGGACAGGGGATTCGGAGACCCAGTACTTC.

The chain combines TRBV7-9 with TRBJ2-2, with D possibly TRBD1 on 5 matching bases. With 11 bases removed from V and 0 bases from J, the gap between germline ends came to 16 bases. Looked up from germline, CDR1 is SEHNR and CDR2 is FQNEAQ (reference sequence). This CDR3 region has 15 residues. This chain's CDR3 is CAARVPPTNTGELFF. CDR3 DNA sequence: TGTGCCGCCAGGGTCCCACCGACGAACACCGGGGAGCTGTTTTTT.

This clonotype was observed at least ten times. This chain links TRBV6-8 with TRBJ2-2; D ambiguous. CDR3 length: 13 residues. Germline V lookup: CDR1 MNHGY, CDR2 SAAAGT. The ends were cut back, 6 bases at V and 7 bases at J, with 12 bases in the middle. The CDR3 is CASSPLGGGELFF. CDR3 DNA: TGTGCCAGCAGCCCCCTAGGCGGCGGGGAGCTGTTTTTT.

There are many counts of this clonotype. The chain is built from TRBV10-3 and TRBJ1-2; D is ambiguous. V was shortened by 5 bases and J by 2 bases, with 12 bases between the two germline ends. This CDR3 has 14 residues. Germline V gene lookup returns CDR1 ENHRY and CDR2 SYGVKD. The CDR3 DNA reads TGTGCCATCAGTTCAAGGGATTCAAACTATGGCTACACCTTC. The encoded protein is CAISSRDSNYGYTF.